This T cell receptor (beta chain) was observed in a study of post-analysis software for immune sequencing data. Concerning this clonotype itself: No antigen is known for it.

Broader study findings: TRBV5-6, TRBV5-1 and TRBV20-1 were among roughly five TRBV segments more frequent in patients than controls. Diversity measured as normalized Chao1 was significantly lower in multiple sclerosis patients than in controls.

Sequencing libraries made from TCR beta cDNA carried unique molecular identifiers. Each CDR3 protein is one row after TCRdb ran MiXCR on the PCR reads. The sample lists roughly 670,000 distinct CDR3 sequences, 55% to 70% occurring once. The CDR3 length is 14 residues. Trimming cost V 3 bases and J 5 bases, with 12 bases left between them. Germline V lookup: CDR1 MGHRA, CDR2 YSYEKL. Sequencing used blood. This chain uses TRBV4-1 with TRBJ2-3; a weak D match, TRBD2 (6 bases). The clonotype was recovered from a girl between 2 and 10 years old with multiple sclerosis. CDR3 loop: CASSQGNGGDTQYF. The CDR3 DNA follows: TGCGCCAGCAGCCAGGGAAACGGGGGAGATACGCAGTATTTT.